The present T cell receptor (beta chain) was sequenced within a study of PD-L1 blockade in urothelial cancer. Turning to the study itself: Bladder-origin urothelial cancer in males covered about 90% of the roughly 30 patients. Study-level findings and limits: Tumor-linked clones in blood grew more by 3 weeks in durable-benefit patients. Survival was better when pretreatment blood TCR clonality fell below the median.

As regards this clone: The antigen is undetermined.

Profiled with immunoSEQ multiplex PCR; TCRdb holds only in-frame clones, not every one. The sample includes approximately 38,000 clones, about four fifths of them seen just once. The study enrolled patients with locally advanced or metastatic urothelial carcinoma. The specimen was PBMCs, collected around atezolizumab (anti-PD-L1) treatment. The sequence came from a man aged 55 to 70 with urothelial cancer.

The CDR3 loop is CASSFQGESPLHF. CDR3 bases: TGTGCCAGCAGTTTTCAGGGGGAATCACCCCTCCACTTT. This chain connects TRBV27 to TRBJ1-6, with 7 bases that match TRBD1. This CDR3 has 13 residues. Germline loops: CDR1 MNHEY, CDR2 SMNVEV (reference sequence). The J segment lost 10 bases and the V segment lost 3 bases, leaving 3 bases of the junction unmatched.